These T cell receptor beta chains were read from a single sample in a study of blood T cell repertoires in COVID-19. The method was immunoSEQ multiplex PCR; TCRdb's version includes in-frame clones alone and lacks a portion of them. This sample yields about 110,000 clones, of which roughly 70% are seen a single time; around 1.7% belongs to the top ten. The sample was peripheral blood. The receptors were gathered from a woman aged 40 to 50 with acute or convalescent COVID-19. Both conserved end residues are part of each CDR3. Fields, in order: V gene, clone size, D gene, J gene, CDR3 protein, CDR3 DNA. D genes are given only for firm matches. The size of a clone is reported for some rows only, either as once, few or many, or as a class for expanded clones.

>TRBV6-5|.|TRBD2|TRBJ2-7
CASSYGVSGGAGEQYF
TGTGCCAGCAGTTACGGTGTGTCGGGGGGGGCCGGCGAGCAGTACTTC
>TRBV11-2|.|.|TRBJ1-2
CASRRPGVNYGYTF
TGTGCCAGCAGACGTCCCGGGGTTAACTATGGCTACACCTTC
>TRBV9|.|.|TRBJ2-2
CASSVVNSLTGELFF
TGTGCCAGCAGCGTAGTCAACAGCTTGACCGGGGAGCTGTTTTTT
>TRBV6-5|.|TRBD1|TRBJ1-4
CASSYAGTGNEKLFF
TGTGCCAGCAGTTACGCCGGGACAGGGAATGAAAAACTGTTTTTT
>TRBV27|many|.|TRBJ1-6
CASSLAPEAYNSPLHF
TGTGCCAGCAGTTTAGCCCCGGAGGCTTATAATTCACCCCTCCACTTT
>TRBV5-5|.|.|TRBJ1-3
CASSAQQGTGNTIYF
TGTGCCAGCAGCGCCCAACAGGGAACTGGAAACACCATATATTTT
>TRBV30|.|.|TRBJ1-1
CAWNRGGRGSGEEAFF
TGTGCCTGGAACCGAGGAGGGCGCGGATCGGGAGAGGAAGCTTTCTTT
>TRBV4-2|.|.|TRBJ1-5
CASSQDLNRVDSNQPQHF
TGTGCCAGCAGCCAAGATCTTAACAGGGTCGATAGCAATCAGCCCCAGCATTTT
>TRBV7-2|few|.|TRBJ2-2
CASRPDRSTGELFF
TGTGCCAGCAGACCGGACAGAAGCACCGGGGAGCTGTTTTTT
>TRBV30|.|.|TRBJ1-1
CAWNYGMNTEAFF
TGTGCCTGGAATTACGGGATGAACACTGAAGCTTTCTTT
>TRBV2|.|TRBD1|TRBJ1-2
CASSERGQGDGGYTF
TGTGCCAGCAGTGAAAGGGGGCAGGGCGACGGCGGCTACACCTTC
>TRBV3-1/TRBV3-2|.|TRBD1|TRBJ1-2
CASSQDSGQGYTF
TGTGCCAGCAGCCAAGATTCGGGACAGGGCTACACCTTC
>TRBV18|once|TRBD1|TRBJ2-2
CASSPLPGTDGELFF
TGTGCCAGCTCACCCCTACCAGGGACAGACGGGGAGCTGTTTTTT
>TRBV6-2/TRBV6-3|once|.|TRBJ2-7
CASSAGTTGEQYF
TGTGCCAGCAGCGCCGGGACAACGGGCGAGCAGTACTTC
>TRBV6-5|.|.|TRBJ2-2
CASRTGTGELFF
TGTGCCAGCAGGACGGGGACCGGGGAGCTGTTTTTT
>TRBV23-1|.|.|TRBJ2-1
CASGGLLWDNEQFF
TGCGCCAGCGGAGGGTTACTTTGGGACAATGAGCAGTTCTTC
>TRBV3-1/TRBV3-2|.|TRBD2|TRBJ2-5
CAIRLADQETQYF
TGTGCCATCAGACTAGCGGACCAAGAGACCCAGTACTTC
>TRBV7-2|many|.|TRBJ2-7
CASSLAGSSYEQYF
TGTGCCAGCAGCTTAGCGGGGAGCTCCTACGAGCAGTACTTC
>TRBV28|.|.|TRBJ1-2
CASSFPDMGNGYTF
TGTGCCAGCAGTTTCCCCGACATGGGCAATGGCTACACCTTC
>TRBV27|.|.|TRBJ2-7
CASRKMTGPDGGRIEQYF
TGTGCCAGCAGGAAAATGACAGGACCGGACGGCGGGCGTATCGAGCAGTACTTC
>TRBV10-3|once|TRBD1|TRBJ1-4
CAIRTGLNEKLFF
TGTGCCATCCGGACAGGCCTTAATGAAAAACTGTTTTTT
>TRBV5-1|.|TRBD1|TRBJ2-7
CASSLYTGGGYEQYF
TGCGCCAGCAGCTTGTATACAGGGGGTGGGTACGAGCAGTACTTC
>TRBV6-2/TRBV6-3|.|.|TRBJ1-2
CASSYFGRQNYGYTF
TGTGCCAGCAGTTACTTCGGCCGACAGAACTATGGCTACACCTTC
>TRBV6-5|once|.|TRBJ1-5
CASSSDLGGRPQHF
TGTGCCAGCAGTTCCGACCTCGGGGGTAGGCCCCAGCATTTT
>TRBV15|.|.|TRBJ2-5
CATSRDLRETQYF
TGTGCCACCAGCAGAGATCTGAGAGAGACCCAGTACTTC
>TRBV2|.|.|TRBJ1-1
CASTAGGAGVMNTEAFF
TGTGCCAGCACCGCCGGGGGGGCAGGCGTCATGAACACTGAAGCTTTCTTT
>TRBV10-2|.|.|TRBJ1-1
CASSVFVTPPNTEAFF
TGCGCCAGCAGTGTCTTCGTGACTCCGCCGAACACTGAAGCTTTCTTT
>TRBV5-4|.|.|TRBJ2-3
CATTAPSTDTQYF
TGTGCCACCACTGCCCCTAGCACAGATACGCAGTATTTT
>TRBV15|few|TRBD1|TRBJ1-5
CATTPGRDRVFQPQHF
TGTGCCACCACCCCGGGTCGGGACAGGGTATTTCAGCCCCAGCATTTT
>TRBV6-5|once|TRBD1|TRBJ2-3
CASSFDRATDTQYF
TGTGCCAGCAGTTTCGACAGGGCCACAGATACGCAGTATTTT
>TRBV19|.|TRBD2|TRBJ2-1
CASSRLAGGLGEQFF
TGTGCCAGTAGCCGACTAGCGGGGGGGCTGGGCGAGCAGTTCTTC
>TRBV7-2|.|TRBD1|TRBJ1-4
CASSTPTGGSEKLFF
TGTGCCAGCAGCACTCCGACAGGGGGCAGTGAAAAACTGTTTTTT
>TRBV5-1|.|TRBD1|TRBJ1-3
CASSTGTGTGGNTIYF
TGCGCCAGCAGCACCGGGACAGGGACTGGAGGAAACACCATATATTTT
>TRBV24-1|.|.|TRBJ2-3
CATSGPLATSTDTQYF
TGTGCCACCAGTGGACCATTAGCGACTAGCACAGATACGCAGTATTTT
>TRBV29-1|.|.|TRBJ1-2
CSGGGLYGYTF
TGCAGCGGGGGGGGACTCTATGGCTACACCTTC
>TRBV30|.|.|TRBJ2-5
CAWNTNQETQYF
TGTGCCTGGAATACTAACCAAGAGACCCAGTACTTC
>TRBV6-2/TRBV6-3|few|TRBD1|TRBJ1-5
CASSYGDRGWQPQHF
TGTGCCAGCAGTTACGGGGACAGGGGTTGGCAGCCCCAGCATTTT
>TRBV4-1|.|.|TRBJ2-4
CASSQEARTEGQAKNIQYF
TGCGCCAGCAGCCAAGAAGCTCGGACAGAAGGCCAAGCCAAAAACATTCAGTACTTC
>TRBV7-2|.|.|TRBJ2-1
CASSFGRADNEQFF
TGTGCCAGCAGCTTTGGGCGGGCGGACAATGAGCAGTTCTTC
>TRBV11-2|.|.|TRBJ1-3
CASSRSSGGGNTIYF
TGTGCCAGCAGCCGTTCATCTGGAGGTGGAAACACCATATATTTT
>TRBV9|.|TRBD1|TRBJ2-7
CASSATGMDEQYF
TGTGCCAGCAGCGCGACAGGGATGGACGAGCAGTACTTC
>TRBV5-4|.|TRBD2|TRBJ2-3
CASSRELAGTDTQYF
TGTGCCAGCAGCCGGGAACTAGCGGGTACTGATACGCAGTATTTT
>TRBV9|once|.|TRBJ2-1
CASSVGPGDEQFF
TGTGCCAGCAGCGTAGGACCAGGGGATGAGCAGTTCTTC
>TRBV27|.|TRBD1|TRBJ1-2
CASSPGTGTYGYTF
TGTGCCAGCAGTCCCGGGACAGGGACCTATGGCTACACCTTC
>TRBV15|.|.|TRBJ2-3
CATSREGGRGTDTQYF
TGTGCCACCAGCAGAGAGGGGGGGCGTGGCACAGATACGCAGTATTTT
>TRBV5-6|.|.|TRBJ2-7
CASSVEGTGSYEQYF
TGTGCCAGCAGTGTGGAAGGGACTGGGTCCTACGAGCAGTACTTC
>TRBV9|.|.|TRBJ2-1
CASSVWMGATNEQFF
TGTGCCAGCAGCGTATGGATGGGGGCCACCAATGAGCAGTTCTTC
>TRBV2|.|.|TRBJ1-4
CASSGRGPDEKLFF
TGTGCCAGCAGCGGAAGAGGGCCCGATGAAAAACTGTTTTTT
>TRBV5-6|.|TRBD2|TRBJ2-5
CASSLSLAGGRTQETQYF
TGTGCCAGCAGCTTGTCGCTAGCGGGGGGCCGAACTCAAGAGACCCAGTACTTC
>TRBV30|.|TRBD1|TRBJ1-4
CAWSITGTGNEKLFF
TGTGCCTGGAGTATTACCGGGACAGGGAACGAAAAACTGTTTTTT
>TRBV18|once|.|TRBJ2-1
CASSPLTGTYNEQFF
TGTGCCAGCTCACCACTTACGGGAACATACAATGAGCAGTTCTTC
>TRBV9|.|.|TRBJ1-3
CASSATGTIGNTIYF
TGTGCCAGCAGCGCAACTGGGACAATCGGAAACACCATATATTTT
>TRBV10-3|.|.|TRBJ2-2
CAIRPSGERGNTGELFF
TGTGCCATCAGACCCTCAGGGGAGCGGGGGAACACCGGGGAGCTGTTTTTT
>TRBV6-6|.|.|TRBJ2-3
CASTPVSPEYTDTQYF
TGTGCCAGCACCCCAGTCTCACCTGAATACACAGATACGCAGTATTTT
>TRBV4-1|.|TRBD1|TRBJ1-2
CASSNRTGGIYGYTF
TGCGCCAGCAGCAACAGGACAGGGGGTATCTATGGCTACACCTTC